These T cell receptor beta chains were read from a single sample in a study of chemoradiotherapy in HPV16-positive cancers. Sequenced by immunoSEQ multiplex PCR; TCRdb stores in-frame clones only, minus some. This table has about 32,000 clones, roughly 78% appearing once. The specimen comprised blood, sampled from a patient who underwent chemoradiotherapy. These receptors all come from a human donor with HPV-associated anogenital cancer. Both conserved end residues are part of each CDR3. A D gene is named only where the DNA matches it firmly. Rows may omit the clone size; those that give it use once, few, many or a size class.

D	size	V	J	CDR3	DNA
-	-	TRBV6-5	TRBJ1-2	CASSYAGDYGYTF	TGTGCCAGCAGTTACGCTGGTGACTATGGCTACACCTTC
-	-	TRBV10-1	TRBJ1-1	CASSESTGRTEAFF	TGCGCCAGCAGTGAGTCGACAGGACGCACTGAAGCTTTCTTT
TRBD1	-	TRBV12-5	TRBJ1-2	CASGLASPGTEESGKGYTF	TGTGCTAGTGGTTTGGCGTCACCTGGGACAGAAGAGTCTGGAAAAGGCTACACCTTC
-	-	TRBV9	TRBJ2-3	CASSNAGYTDTQYF	TGTGCCAGCAGCAACGCCGGGTACACAGATACGCAGTATTTT
-	-	TRBV2	TRBJ1-2	CASSELGAYGYTF	TGTGCCAGCAGTGAACTGGGCGCGTATGGCTACACCTTC
-	-	TRBV5-6	TRBJ2-2	CASSLDHTGELFF	TGTGCCAGCAGCTTGGATCACACCGGGGAGCTGTTTTTT
TRBD2	-	TRBV5-1	TRBJ2-5	CASSQTSGGASETQYF	TGCGCCAGCAGCCAGACTAGCGGGGGGGCGTCAGAGACCCAGTACTTC
TRBD1	-	TRBV5-1	TRBJ1-5	CASSSSTGGEGQPQHF	TGCGCCAGCAGCTCCTCGACAGGGGGAGAGGGCCAGCCCCAGCATTTT
-	-	TRBV6-1	TRBJ2-1	CASSVWPYNEQFF	TGTGCCAGCAGTGTATGGCCTTACAATGAGCAGTTCTTC
-	-	TRBV29-1	TRBJ1-1	CSVDPRDTEAFF	TGCAGCGTCGACCCGAGGGACACTGAAGCTTTCTTT
-	-	TRBV9	TRBJ2-2	CASSVVPGELFF	TGTGCCAGCAGCGTAGTACCCGGGGAGCTGTTTTTT
TRBD1	-	TRBV5-1	TRBJ1-4	CASSSVDRGPQKLFF	TGCGCCAGCAGCTCCGTGGACAGGGGGCCGCAAAAACTGTTTTTT
-	-	TRBV19	TRBJ1-1	CASSIDYSEAFF	TGTGCCAGTAGTATAGATTACAGCGAGGCTTTCTTT
-	once	TRBV6-7	TRBJ2-1	CARTTGVENEQFF	TGTGCCAGAACGACAGGAGTTGAGAATGAGCAGTTCTTC
TRBD1	few	TRBV19	TRBJ1-4	CASAGTGEGKLFF	TGTGCCAGCGCCGGGACAGGGGAGGGAAAACTGTTTTTT
-	-	TRBV19	TRBJ1-2	CASSPPDYGYTF	TGTGCCAGTAGTCCCCCGGACTATGGCTACACCTTC
TRBD2	-	TRBV13	TRBJ2-7	CASSSRGTPYEQYF	TGTGCCAGCAGCTCGCGGGGGACCCCCTACGAGCAGTACTTC
TRBD2	-	TRBV7-2	TRBJ2-5	CASSPPGRGTKEETQYF	TGTGCCAGCAGCCCACCCGGGCGGGGGACTAAAGAAGAGACCCAGTACTTC
TRBD2	-	TRBV5-4	TRBJ2-2	CASSLERGGRTGELFF	TGTGCCAGCAGCTTGGAGCGGGGGGGCCGAACCGGGGAGCTGTTTTTT
TRBD2	-	TRBV9	TRBJ2-1	CASSVAWSGGTSYNEQFF	TGTGCCAGCAGCGTAGCTTGGAGCGGGGGTACGTCCTACAATGAGCAGTTCTTC